The present T cell receptor beta chain was sequenced within a study of high-grade serous ovarian cancer treatment subgroups. Background on the study: On average, approximately 14,000 reads and about 7,400 unique TCR beta rearrangements were obtained per sample.

Tumor samples were obtained before definitive surgery or chemotherapy. Study-level findings and limits: Repertoire similarity ranged roughly 0.11 to 0.85 between tumors of one patient.

The repertoire was sequenced with immunoSEQ multiplex PCR; TCRdb's copy has only in-frame clones and lacks some. The table lists around 9,000 clones, 75% to 90% of them singletons, with approximately 1.7% in the top ten. The CDR3 is made up of 13 amino acids. The germline gives CDR1 SGHDT, CDR2 YYEEEE. V was trimmed by 5 bases and J by 8 bases, leaving 16 bases between them. About this clone: What it binds is not known.

The chain employs TRBV5-6 and TRBJ1-2; D gene uncertain. The material sequenced was tumor tissue. The clonotype originates from a human donor with high-grade serous ovarian cancer. CDR3 protein: CASSPDSRGGYTF. Here the CDR3 DNA reads TGTGCCAGCAGTCCCGACTCCCGGGGAGGCTACACCTTC.